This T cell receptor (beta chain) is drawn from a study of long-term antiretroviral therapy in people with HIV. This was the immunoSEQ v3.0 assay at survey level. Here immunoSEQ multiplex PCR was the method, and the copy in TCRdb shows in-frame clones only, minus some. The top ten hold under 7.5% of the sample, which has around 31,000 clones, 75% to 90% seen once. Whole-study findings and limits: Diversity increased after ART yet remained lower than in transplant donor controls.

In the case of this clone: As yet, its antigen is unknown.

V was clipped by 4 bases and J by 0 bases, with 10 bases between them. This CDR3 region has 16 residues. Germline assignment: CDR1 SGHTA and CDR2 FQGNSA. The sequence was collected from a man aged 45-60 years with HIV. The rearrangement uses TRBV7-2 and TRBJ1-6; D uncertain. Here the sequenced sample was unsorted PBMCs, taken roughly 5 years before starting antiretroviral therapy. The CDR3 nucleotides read TGTGCCAGCAGCTCGGGTGGGGTCTCCTATAATTCACCCCTCCACTTT. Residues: CASSSGGVSYNSPLHF.